Listed here are 21 T cell receptor beta chains from one sample, sequenced in a study of shared clonotypes between healthy human individuals (dated by TCRdb to the early 2020s). Receptor amplification or capture employed the immunoSEQ multiplex PCR assay. TCRdb limited this immuneACCESS table to in-frame rearrangements with V and J called. A share of clones is missing; checked studies link under half to unresolved V genes, and the rest is unexplained. The sample records about 2.2 million clones, 80% to 95% of which are singletons. The ten biggest clones cover about 1.7% of the sample. CD8 naive samples consisted of CD45RO-negative cells that were positively selected for CCR7, yielding a CD45RA+CCR7+ population without TemRA cells. The sample taken for sequencing was naive CD8+ T cells from PBMCs. The meaning of the sample's cell subset or site label: CD45RA+CCR7+. These receptors were taken from a man between 18 and 29 years old in good health. Some clones in this sample may be carry-over from other donors' samples.

The chain couples TRBV27 to TRBJ1-5, with D perhaps TRBD1 (5 bases). This CDR3 spans 15 amino acids. V lost 5 bases, J lost 2 bases, and 13 bases lay in between. The germline CDR1 and CDR2 sequences are MNHEY and SMNVEV (reference sequence). The CDR3 is CASSPTVGGNQPQHF. DNA of the CDR3: TGTGCCAGCAGTCCGACGGTGGGGGGCAATCAGCCCCAGCATTTT.

This chain links TRBV27 with TRBJ2-3; D call uncertain. V lost 5 bases to trimming and J lost 3 bases, with 12 bases between them. Per germline, CDR1 MNHEY and CDR2 SMNVEV (reference sequence). There are 14 residues in the CDR3. The CDR3 protein is CASSVAGLTDTQYF. The CDR3 DNA sequence: TGTGCCAGCAGTGTTGCCGGGCTAACAGATACGCAGTATTTT.

V usage is TRBV11-2 and J usage is TRBJ2-7, with 10 bases that match TRBD2. The CDR3 totals 15 residues. Looked up from germline, CDR1 is SGHAT and CDR2 is FQNNGV. V was pared by 2 bases and J by 0 bases, with 1 base of the junction left unmatched. CDR3 loop: CASSLLAGVSYEQYF. For the CDR3, the DNA is TGTGCCAGCAGCTTACTAGCGGGAGTCTCCTACGAGCAGTACTTC.

CDR3 loop: CAWSSHDRGPYGYTF. The CDR3 nucleotides read TGTGCCTGGAGTTCCCATGACAGGGGTCCCTATGGCTACACCTTC. The chain has TRBV30 and TRBJ1-2; 8 nucleotides agree with TRBD1. With 2 bases clipped from V and 4 bases from J, the junction kept 9 bases outside the gene matches. This CDR3 comprises 15 residues. Germline CDR1 reads GTSNPN; CDR2 reads SVGIG (reference sequence).

The chain combines TRBV29-1 with TRBJ2-1; TRBD2 aligns across 8 bases. The V segment lost 4 bases and the J segment 8 bases; nucleotides outside the gene matches: 13. Germline V lookup: CDR1 SQVTM, CDR2 ANQGSEA. The CDR3 runs 15 residues. CDR3 sequence: CSVGVGTSSFHEQFF. DNA for the CDR3: TGCAGCGTTGGAGTAGGGACTAGTTCCTTCCATGAGCAGTTCTTC.

As concerns this clone: At the DNA level, this CDR3 is encoded by other sequences in the same sample as well. The chain recombines TRBV20-1 with TRBJ2-7; D call uncertain. V lost 0 bases and J lost 4, with 4 bases in between. Germline lookup yields CDR1 DFQATT and CDR2 SNEGSKA (reference sequence). The CDR3 runs to 11 residues. This chain's CDR3 is CSARDGYEQYF. As DNA, the CDR3 is TGCAGTGCTAGAGACGGATACGAGCAGTACTTC.

The V gene is TRBV4-3, the J gene TRBJ2-3; 8 nucleotides line up with TRBD1. With V trimmed by 0 bases and J by 2 bases, 4 bases remained unmatched. This CDR3 spans 16 amino acids. Germline V gene sequence: CDR1 LGHNA, CDR2 YSLEER. CDR3 bases: TGCGCCAGCAGCCAAGAACCAGGGGGCTACACAGATACGCAGTATTTT. This sequence encodes CASSQEPGGYTDTQYF.

Concerning this clone: A junction boundary mismatches the germline segment, possibly from a read error. The chain carries TRBV27 and TRBJ2-5; the D is unclear. Germline CDR1 MNHEY, CDR2 SMNVEV (reference sequence). The CDR3 is 15 residues long. DNA of the CDR3: TGTGCCAGCAGCTTATGGACGGAGCGAGAGAAGACCCAGTACTTC. As protein: CASSLWTEREKTQYF.

With regard to this clone: This sample includes further DNA sequences coding for the same CDR3. The chain employs TRBV9 and TRBJ2-5; D not resolved. This CDR3 has 12 residues. From germline, CDR1 is SGDLS and CDR2 YYNGEE. Trimming removed 4 bases at V and 5 bases at J, with 9 bases between. In DNA, the CDR3 is TGTGCCAGCAGCCCCCTCGGGGAGACCCAGTACTTC. Residues: CASSPLGETQYF.

In regard to this clone: A junction boundary mismatches the germline segment, possibly from a read error. The CDR3 protein is CASSPTGNAEAFF. The CDR3 DNA reads as TGTGCCAGCAGCCCAACAGGGAACGCTGAAGCTTTCTTT. The chain links TRBV7-3 to TRBJ1-1, with D maybe TRBD1 (6 bases). Germline CDR1 reads SGHTA; CDR2 reads FQGTGA. The CDR3 consists of 13 residues. The full variable domain, rest sourced from reference TRBV7-3 and TRBJ1-1, is GAGVSQTPSNKVTEKGKYVELRCDPISGHTALYWYRQSLGQGPEFLIYFQGTGAADDSGLPNDRFFAVRPEGSVSTLKIQRTERGDSAVYLCASSPTGNAEAFFGQGTRLTVV.

The chain has TRBV23-1 and TRBJ2-7, with no clear D. TRBV23-1 is marked as an open reading frame, function uncertain. CDR3 length: 15 residues. V shed 4 bases and J shed 4 bases, with 17 bases lying between them. This CDR3 is CASSPGRQVEYEQYF. The CDR3 nucleotides are TGCGCCAGCAGTCCTGGCAGACAAGTAGAATACGAGCAGTACTTC.

The chain combines TRBV4-1 with TRBJ2-1; D is possibly TRBD2 (8 bases). Germline CDR1 MGHRA, CDR2 YSYEKL. The V end lost 0 bases, the J end lost 16 bases, and 25 bases lay between the germline ends. This CDR3 comprises 16 residues. The CDR3 coding sequence is TGCGCCAGCAGCCAAGAGGCACAGGGGTCGGGACTAGGGTCTTTCTTC. Amino acid sequence: CASSQEAQGSGLGSFF.

This chain uses TRBV7-9 with TRBJ1-5; perhaps TRBD1 as D (6 bases). Germline CDR1 SEHNR, CDR2 FQNEAQ (reference sequence). CDR3 length: 17 amino acids. V lost 1 base, J lost 4 bases, and 17 bases lay in between. The CDR3 is CASSLGFGEGGNQPQHF. CDR3 nucleotide sequence: TGTGCCAGCAGCTTAGGGTTCGGTGAAGGGGGGAATCAGCCCCAGCATTTT.

V is TRBV7-9 and J is TRBJ1-5; D not certain. The CDR3 contains 12 residues. The germline V and J ends were trimmed by 7 bases and 6 bases, with 10 bases remaining between them. Germline values: CDR1 SEHNR, CDR2 FQNEAQ (reference sequence). The chain's CDR3 is CASNIFGQPQHF. DNA of the CDR3: TGTGCCAGCAATATCTTTGGTCAGCCCCAGCATTTT.

The genes are TRBV19 and TRBJ1-2; possible D gene TRBD1, 5 bases. Germline V gene lookup returns CDR1 LNHDA and CDR2 SQIVND (reference sequence). The CDR3 has 12 amino acids. Trimming left V 1 base short and J 8 bases short, with 8 bases between. This chain's CDR3 is CASSIGRDGYTF. Written as DNA, the CDR3 is TGTGCCAGTAGTATAGGTCGGGACGGCTACACCTTC.

The V call is TRBV6-5, the J call TRBJ1-4, with 10 bases identical to TRBD1. The germline gives CDR1 MNHEY, CDR2 SVGAGI. The CDR3 consists of 15 residues. Losses at the gene ends were 5 bases for V and 7 bases for J; bases not matched to a gene: 7. CDR3 nucleotide sequence: TGTGCCAGCAGTCATGGACAGGGGGAACCTGAAAAACTGTTTTTT. This sequence encodes CASSHGQGEPEKLFF.

This chain joins TRBV18 and TRBJ2-5, with TRBD1 as a possible D gene (6 bases). Trimming took off 3 bases at V and 0 bases at J, with 11 bases between the two ends. The germline V gene encodes CDR1 KGHSH and CDR2 LQKENI. This CDR3 region has 15 residues. CDR3 in DNA: TGTGCCAGCTCACCTTTAGGGGGAGACCAAGAGACCCAGTACTTC. Translation gives CASSPLGGDQETQYF.

The sample holds one count of this clone. V is TRBV10-3 and J is TRBJ1-1, with 7 bases fitting TRBD1. The J segment lost 4 bases and the V segment lost 4 bases, leaving 12 bases of the junction unmatched. The CDR3 has 16 residues. Germline V gene data show CDR1 as ENHRY and CDR2 as SYGVKD. CDR3 region: CAISGRDRGGGTEAFF. The CDR3 DNA reads TGTGCCATCAGTGGAAGGGACAGAGGGGGGGGCACTGAAGCTTTCTTT.

This clone was counted a single time. CDR3 sequence reads: CASSPDAPLRERSYEQYF. CDR3 DNA: TGTGCCAGCAGTCCAGATGCCCCCTTGCGGGAGCGCTCCTACGAGCAGTACTTC. The chain combines TRBV27 with TRBJ2-7; TRBD2 matches at 7 bases. The V and J ends lost 5 bases and 0 bases, in that order; junction bases with no gene match: 16. This CDR3 contains 18 residues. Germline V gives CDR1 MNHEY, CDR2 SMNVEV (reference sequence).

The V and J genes are TRBV13 and TRBJ2-2; D is possibly TRBD2 (5 bases). V lost 1 base, J lost 1 base, and 10 bases lay in between. The CDR3 contains 16 residues. In germline, CDR1 is PRHDT, CDR2 FYEKMQ (reference sequence). The CDR3 protein is CASSLVEEKNTGELFF. The CDR3 DNA is TGTGCCAGCAGCTTAGTGGAGGAGAAGAACACCGGGGAGCTGTTTTTT.

V usage is TRBV2 and J usage is TRBJ2-7; the D gene is possibly TRBD1 (6 bases). The germline V gene encodes CDR1 SNHLY and CDR2 FYNNEI. The length of the CDR3 is 15 residues. Trimming stripped 0 bases from V and 3 bases from J, with 12 bases between. The DNA of the CDR3 is TGTGCCAGCAGTGAAGCGCGGACAGCCTTCTACGAGCAGTACTTC. Encoded protein: CASSEARTAFYEQYF.